This entry lists 26 T cell receptor beta chains sequenced from one sample in a study of neoadjuvant anti-PD-1 for oral cavity cancer. The method was immunoSEQ multiplex PCR; TCRdb's version includes in-frame clones alone and lacks a portion of them. The sample yields roughly 14,000 clones, roughly 67% seen once. The material was PBMCs, obtained before nivolumab (anti-PD-1) treatment. The receptors stem from a person between 35 and 79 years old with oral cavity squamous cell carcinoma.

The V gene is TRBV11-3, the J gene TRBJ2-1; possibly TRBD2 for D (6 bases). With 5 bases removed from V and 9 bases from J, the gap between germline ends came to 20 bases. The CDR3 runs 15 residues. From germline, CDR1 is SGHNT and CDR2 YENEEA. As DNA, the CDR3 is TGTGCCAGCAGCAGCCTTAGCGGTCCCTTCTCTGAGCAGTTCTTC. Its protein product is CASSSLSGPFSEQFF.

The chain employs TRBV9 and TRBJ2-5; the match to TRBD2 covers 11 bases. This CDR3 is 16 amino acids long. With 0 bases clipped from V and 5 bases from J, the junction kept 6 bases outside the gene matches. Germline V gene lookup returns CDR1 SGDLS and CDR2 YYNGEE. In DNA, the CDR3 is TGTGCCAGCAGCGTAGGAGGTAGCGGGAGGGGGGAGACCCAGTACTTC. Residues: CASSVGGSGRGETQYF.

This clone appeared a few times. This sequence joins TRBV27 and TRBJ1-2, with 9 positions matching TRBD1. The CDR3 spans 15 residues. Germline CDR1 MNHEY, CDR2 SMNVEV (reference sequence). J gave up 2 bases and V 3 bases, and 4 bases lay outside the gene matches. CDR3 sequence (DNA): TGTGCCAGCAGTTTTGACAGGGGGAAAAACTATGGCTACACCTTC. This sequence encodes CASSFDRGKNYGYTF.

The rearrangement uses TRBV6-1 and TRBJ2-3; 7 nucleotides match TRBD2. Germline V CDR1 and CDR2: MNHNS, SASEGT. The junction had 6 bases not matched to a gene; V was cut back by 6 bases and J by 0 bases. The CDR3 contains 15 residues. In nucleotides, the CDR3 is TGTGCCAGCAGCGAACAGCGGGGTAGCACAGATACGCAGTATTTT. It encodes CASSEQRGSTDTQYF.

The chain recombines TRBV7-2 with TRBJ1-5; possibly TRBD1 for D (5 bases). The germline CDR1 and CDR2 sequences are SGHTA and FQGNSA. CDR3 length: 13 amino acids. V lost 4 bases, J lost 6 bases, and 10 bases lay in between. CDR3 in DNA: TGTGCCAGCAGCTGGGGGGTTAGTCAGCCCCAGCATTTT. Amino acids: CASSWGVSQPQHF.

The rearrangement joins TRBV10-3 to TRBJ2-7; TRBD1 might be the D (5 bases). The ends were cut back, 6 bases at V and 4 bases at J, with 10 bases in the middle. Germline V lookup: CDR1 ENHRY, CDR2 SYGVKD. The CDR3 length is 12 residues. The CDR3 here is CAIRDTSYEQYF. In DNA, the CDR3 is TGTGCCATCAGGGACACGTCTTACGAGCAGTACTTC.

The rearrangement uses TRBV6-5 and TRBJ1-1; D not resolved. The CDR3 consists of 15 residues. Germline V gives CDR1 MNHEY, CDR2 SVGAGI. V lost 7 bases and J lost 4, with 19 bases in between. This chain's CDR3 is CASMGTGRGSTEAFF. The CDR3 DNA reads TGTGCCAGCATGGGTACGGGGAGAGGGAGCACTGAAGCTTTCTTT.

The CDR3 spells CASRPDSRGTEAFF. The CDR3 region has the DNA TGTGCCAGCAGACCTGACAGCCGAGGAACTGAAGCTTTCTTT. The chain has TRBV6-6 and TRBJ1-1; D may be TRBD1 (5 bases). This CDR3 contains 14 residues. Germline V gives CDR1 MNHNY, CDR2 SVGAGI (reference sequence). The V end was cut by 6 bases, the J end by 5 bases, with 16 bases between.

The gene calls are TRBV5-4 and TRBJ2-5, with no clear D. The CDR3 sequence is 14 residues long. Trimming pared 0 bases from V and 3 bases from J, leaving 9 bases between. Germline-derived CDR1 and CDR2 are SGHNT and YYREEE (reference sequence). CDR3 sequence (DNA): TGTGCCAGCAGCTTGGGAGGTATAGAAGAGACCCAGTACTTC. It specifies CASSLGGIEETQYF.

The chain couples TRBV7-9 to TRBJ1-2, with D unclear. Germline V lookup: CDR1 SEHNR, CDR2 FQNEAQ (reference sequence). This CDR3 has 18 amino acids. Trimming took 0 bases from V and 5 from J, leaving 22 bases between them. The CDR3 is CASSLAFRTVTLGYGYTF. CDR3 nucleotides: TGTGCCAGCAGCTTAGCGTTTCGAACAGTGACCCTCGGATATGGCTACACCTTC. The complete variable domain, with remaining parts taken from reference TRBV7-9 and TRBJ1-2, reads DTGVSQNPRHKITKRGQNVTFRCDPISEHNRLYWYRQTLGQGPEFLTYFQNEAQLEKSRLLSDRFSAERPKGSFSTLEIQRTEQGDSAMYLCASSLAFRTVTLGYGYTFGSGTRLTVV.

The rearrangement links TRBV14 to TRBJ2-1; 9 nucleotides agree with TRBD2. Germline loops: CDR1 SGHDN, CDR2 FVKESK. The V gene end was trimmed by 3 bases and the J gene end by 5 bases; junction bases not matched to a gene: 5. This CDR3 region has 15 residues. CDR3 region: CASSQSSGANNEQFF. The CDR3 nucleotides are TGTGCCAGCAGCCAGTCTAGCGGGGCCAACAATGAGCAGTTCTTC. Using reference TRBV14 and TRBJ2-1 for the parts outside the CDR3, the full variable domain is EAGVTQFPSHSVIEKGQTVTLRCDPISGHDNLYWYRRVMGKEIKFLLHFVKESKQDESGMPNNRFLAERTGGTYSTLKVQPAELEDSGVYFCASSQSSGANNEQFFGPGTRLTVL.

A few counts support this clone. The chain has TRBV6-5 and TRBJ1-4; D is ambiguous. CDR3 length: 15 amino acids. Germline V gene sequence: CDR1 MNHEY, CDR2 SVGAGI. Trimming cost V 0 bases and J 0 bases, with 5 bases left between them. CDR3 loop: CASSYSQPTNEKLFF. The CDR3 DNA reads TGTGCCAGCAGTTACTCCCAGCCAACTAATGAAAAACTGTTTTTT.

This clone was observed a handful of times. The rearrangement uses TRBV5-1 and TRBJ1-5; 8 nucleotides match TRBD1. The V gene's germline CDR1 is SGHRS and CDR2 YFSETQ. This CDR3 has 13 residues. The ends lost 3 bases at V and 5 bases at J; junction bases unmatched: 1. CDR3 sequence (DNA): TGCGCCAGCAGCTCGGACAGGGATCAGCCCCAGCATTTT. It is translated as CASSSDRDQPQHF. Complete variable domain (other parts from reference TRBV5-1 and TRBJ1-5): KAGVTQTPRYLIKTRGQQVTLSCSPISGHRSVSWYQQTPGQGLQFLFEYFSETQRNKGNFPGRFSGRQFSNSRSEMNVSTLELGDSALYLCASSSDRDQPQHFGDGTRLSIL.

This clone was counted once. The chain employs TRBV5-1 and TRBJ1-1; D remains ambiguous. The germline V gene has CDR1 SGHRS and CDR2 YFSETQ. The CDR3 is 14 residues long. Trimming took 7 bases from V and 2 from J, leaving 15 bases between them. CDR3 nucleotide sequence: TGCGCCAGCTTTCTGAACCCGATAAACACTGAAGCTTTCTTT. It yields the protein CASFLNPINTEAFF.

The CDR3 here is CASSLDQGVRANVLTF. The CDR3 bases are TGTGCCAGCAGCTTAGATCAGGGGGTGCGGGCCAACGTCCTGACTTTC. The chain employs TRBV7-8 and TRBJ2-6, with 7 nucleotides matching TRBD1. The CDR3 consists of 16 residues. Germline values: CDR1 SGHVS, CDR2 FQNEAQ. J lost 5 bases, V lost 1 base, and 5 bases had no gene match.

The chain recombines TRBV19 with TRBJ2-7; TRBD1 matches at 7 bases. V was pared by 7 bases and J by 1 base, with 4 bases of the junction left unmatched. CDR1 and CDR2 from the germline V gene are LNHDA and SQIVND (reference sequence). The CDR3 totals 13 residues. CDR3: CASKGDSSYEQYF. DNA of the CDR3: TGTGCCAGTAAAGGGGACAGTTCCTACGAGCAGTACTTC.

The rearrangement joins TRBV6-5 to TRBJ1-1; 8 bases fit TRBD1. With 5 bases clipped from V and 4 bases from J, the junction kept 9 bases outside the gene matches. Looked up from germline, CDR1 is MNHEY and CDR2 is SVGAGI. CDR3 size: 15 residues. This CDR3 is CASSTTGGGSTEAFF. The CDR3 coding sequence is TGTGCCAGCAGTACTACAGGGGGAGGGAGCACTGAAGCTTTCTTT.

The gene calls are TRBV19 and TRBJ1-1; D not certain. CDR1 and CDR2 (germline): LNHDA, SQIVND (reference sequence). This CDR3 is 14 amino acids long. V lost 9 bases and J 0 bases, leaving 14 bases between the germline ends. The CDR3 spells CASRVHLLNTEAFF. Here the CDR3 DNA reads TGTGCCAGCCGCGTACATTTACTGAACACTGAAGCTTTCTTT. The full variable domain, in which reference TRBV19 and TRBJ1-1 provide the parts outside the CDR3, is DGGITQSPKYLFRKEGQNVTLSCEQNLNHDAMYWYRQDPGQGLRLIYYSQIVNDFQKGDIAEGYSVSREKKESFPLTVTSAQKNPTAFYLCASRVHLLNTEAFFGQGTRLTVV.

This rearrangement joins TRBV9 to TRBJ1-2, with D perhaps TRBD1 (6 bases). V shed 4 bases and J shed 3 bases, with 19 bases lying between them. The germline V gene has CDR1 SGDLS and CDR2 YYNGEE. The CDR3 length is 16 residues. CDR3 DNA: TGTGCCAGCAGCAGGGTGGGGCAGGGGCTCGACTATGGCTACACCTTC. Translation: CASSRVGQGLDYGYTF.

This chain connects TRBV6-1 to TRBJ1-5; 7 nucleotides agree with TRBD1. CDR1 and CDR2 from the germline V gene are MNHNS and SASEGT. The CDR3 contains 14 residues. V was pared by 4 bases and J by 0 bases, with 0 bases of the junction left unmatched. CDR3 loop: CASSGQGSNQPQHF. The CDR3 region has the DNA TGTGCCAGCAGTGGACAGGGTAGCAATCAGCCCCAGCATTTT.

This chain links TRBV11-2 with TRBJ2-3; D ambiguous. CDR1 and CDR2 from the germline V gene are SGHAT and FQNNGV. V lost 2 bases and J lost 5, with 17 bases in between. The CDR3 loop spans 16 amino acids. CDR3 sequence reads: CASSLRQAPSGDTQYF. The CDR3 DNA is TGTGCCAGCAGCTTAAGGCAGGCCCCGAGTGGAGATACGCAGTATTTT.

This clone was detected a few times. The chain's CDR3 is CASSYSWGNGNTIYF. In DNA, the CDR3 is TGTGCCAGCAGTTACTCGTGGGGTAATGGAAACACCATATATTTT. The V gene is TRBV6-5, the J gene TRBJ1-3; D ambiguous. CDR1 is MNHEY and CDR2 is SVGAGI in the germline V gene. V was cut by 0 bases and J by 3 bases, with 9 bases left in between. The CDR3 contains 15 residues.

The rearrangement joins TRBV11-2 to TRBJ1-2; 7 bases fit TRBD1. With 4 bases clipped from V and 6 bases from J, the junction kept 5 bases outside the gene matches. Germline values: CDR1 SGHAT, CDR2 FQNNGV. There are 13 residues in the CDR3. The CDR3 region has the DNA TGTGCCAGCAGCTCGGACAGGTTGAATGGCTACACCTTC. This encodes CASSSDRLNGYTF.

V usage is TRBV29-1 and J usage is TRBJ2-1; D perhaps matches TRBD1 (7 bases). V lost 6 bases and J lost 10, with 28 bases in between. The CDR3 spans 16 residues. In germline, CDR1 is SQVTM, CDR2 ANQGSEA. CDR3 in amino acids: CSVPALRGGTAIEQFF. DNA of the CDR3: TGCAGCGTGCCTGCCCTTCGAGGAGGGACAGCGATAGAGCAGTTCTTC.

CDR3: CASSVLGQGSTDTQYF. CDR3 bases: TGTGCCAGCAGCGTCCTCGGACAGGGAAGCACAGATACGCAGTATTTT. The gene calls are TRBV9 and TRBJ2-3; 8 bases map to TRBD1. Germline V gene lookup returns CDR1 SGDLS and CDR2 YYNGEE. V gave up 2 bases and J gave up 0 bases; unmatched junction bases: 5. The CDR3 is 16 residues long. The whole variable domain, remainder taken from reference TRBV9 and TRBJ2-3, is DSGVTQTPKHLITATGQRVTLRCSPRSGDLSVYWYQQSLDQGLQFLIQYYNGEERAKGNILERFSAQQFPDLHSELNLSSLELGDSALYFCASSVLGQGSTDTQYFGPGTRLTVL.

The chain employs TRBV19 and TRBJ2-7; D is tentatively TRBD1 or TRBD2 (6 bases each). The germline CDR1 and CDR2 sequences are LNHDA and SQIVND (reference sequence). The V gene lost 9 bases and the J gene lost 2 bases, with 20 bases spanning the gap. This CDR3 spans 15 amino acids. CDR3 bases: TGTGCCAGCCGCCGGGGGCCGGAACCTACCTACGAGCAGTACTTC. Its protein is CASRRGPEPTYEQYF.